This TCR beta chain was recorded in a study of blood T cells in healthy people across ages. The junction had 2 bases not matched to a gene; V was cut back by 5 bases and J by 5 bases. The CDR3 extends over 14 amino acids. Germline CDR1 is MDHEN and CDR2 is SYDVKM. Primed by a sample-barcoded 5' primer and a J-beta primer mix, a second PCR proceeded for about 6 to 11 cycles. TCRdb passed the 5' RACE reads through MiXCR, listing each CDR3 protein once. The table records roughly 1,300,000 distinct CDR3 sequences, roughly 59% of them present only once. A minimum of 7 million PBMCs was isolated per sample.

The sequenced sample consisted of blood. The J gene is TRBJ1-6, the V gene TRBV28, with 8 bases matching TRBD1. The sequence was collected from a man aged 18 to 35 in good health. The CDR3 spells CASSGQGNNSPLHF. The CDR3 DNA reads as TGTGCCAGCAGTGGACAGGGAAATAATTCACCCCTCCACTTT.